The 17 T cell receptor beta chains in this list originate from one sample, sequenced in a study of PD-L1 blockade in urothelial cancer. Method: immunoSEQ multiplex PCR; TCRdb's copy keeps in-frame clones and lacks some. The sample lists tens of thousands of clones, approximately 80% occurring once. The sequenced sample was PBMCs, obtained around atezolizumab (anti-PD-L1) treatment. These receptors were taken from a man in his 70s with urothelial cancer.

The V call is TRBV7-6, the J call TRBJ2-1; weak D call: TRBD1 (5 bases). Trimming left V 2 bases short and J 0 bases short, with 8 bases between. Looked up from germline, CDR1 is SGHVS and CDR2 is FNYEAQ. This CDR3 region has 15 residues. CDR3 bases: TGTGCCAGCAGCTTAAAGACAGCCTCCTACAATGAGCAGTTCTTC. Translating gives CASSLKTASYNEQFF.

This sequence joins TRBV5-4 and TRBJ2-5; TRBD2 matches at 12 bases. This CDR3 contains 15 residues. The V gene's germline CDR1 is SGHNT and CDR2 YYREEE (reference sequence). The V gene end was trimmed by 4 bases and the J gene end by 3 bases; junction bases not matched to a gene: 4. The CDR3 nucleotides are TGTGCCAGCAGCCCGACTAGCGGGAGTGAAGAGACCCAGTACTTC. The encoded protein is CASSPTSGSEETQYF.

The genes are TRBV6-5 and TRBJ1-6, with D perhaps TRBD1 (5 bases). CDR3 length: 15 amino acids. Germline-derived CDR1 and CDR2 are MNHEY and SVGAGI. V was pared by 4 bases and J by 10 bases, with 17 bases between. Here the CDR3 reads CASSSTRRGYSPLHF. CDR3 sequence (DNA): TGTGCCAGCAGTTCGACTCGGAGGGGATACTCACCCCTCCACTTT.

This chain links TRBV18 with TRBJ2-1; the D gene is possibly TRBD1 (6 bases). The germline V gene has CDR1 KGHSH and CDR2 LQKENI. This CDR3 region has 16 residues. Trimming removed 0 bases from V and 2 bases from J, with 11 bases in between. The CDR3 reads CASSPPWDKTYNEQFF. The CDR3, as DNA: TGTGCCAGCTCACCACCCTGGGACAAAACCTACAATGAGCAGTTCTTC. The variable domain in full, with the rest retrieved from reference TRBV18 and TRBJ2-1, is NAGVMQNPRHLVRRRGQEARLRCSPMKGHSHVYWYRQLPEEGLKFMVYLQKENIIDESGMPKERFSAEFPKEGPSILRIQQVVRGDSAAYFCASSPPWDKTYNEQFFGPGTRLTVL.

The chain carries TRBV29-1 and TRBJ2-3; D remains ambiguous. V was cut by 3 bases and J by 4 bases, with 11 bases left in between. The length of the CDR3 is 13 residues. CDR1 is SQVTM, CDR2 ANQGSEA, per germline. The chain's CDR3 is CSVESGFSDTQYF. CDR3 DNA: TGCAGCGTTGAGTCCGGGTTCTCAGATACGCAGTATTTT.

V is TRBV10-3 and J is TRBJ2-7; 7 nucleotides align to TRBD1. The CDR3 sequence is 15 residues long. Germline V gene sequence: CDR1 ENHRY, CDR2 SYGVKD. Germline trimming cut 0 bases from V and 2 bases from J; bases unmatched to any gene: 4. The CDR3 bases are TGTGCCATCAGTGAGTCCGCAGGGGGTACCTACGAGCAGTACTTC. Protein: CAISESAGGTYEQYF.

This clone appeared a single time. As DNA, the CDR3 is TGCGCCAGCAGCCAAGACCCCGGGGACAGGGGAAGGACCGGGGAGCTGTTTTTT. Protein product: CASSQDPGDRGRTGELFF. V is TRBV4-1 and J is TRBJ2-2, with TRBD1 matching 10 bases. The trim removed 0 bases at V and 5 bases at J, leaving 9 bases unmatched. This CDR3 is 18 amino acids long. Germline V gives CDR1 MGHRA, CDR2 YSYEKL.

The DNA for the CDR3 is TGTGCCAGTAGTATGGGGGCGCGGAGCAATCAGCCCCAGCATTTT. This gives the protein CASSMGARSNQPQHF. The chain links TRBV19 to TRBJ1-5, with D possibly TRBD1 on 6 matching bases. The V gene lost 3 bases and the J gene lost 1 base, with 10 bases spanning the gap. Germline CDR1 reads LNHDA; CDR2 reads SQIVND (reference sequence). The CDR3 is made up of 15 amino acids.

This clone was recorded a few times. The V and J genes are TRBV28 and TRBJ2-7; TRBD2 matches at 9 bases. The length of the CDR3 is 15 residues. With 4 bases clipped from V and 3 bases from J, the junction kept 7 bases outside the gene matches. CDR1 MDHEN and CDR2 SYDVKM come from the germline V gene. CDR3 residues: CASSSPGTSIYEQYF. CDR3 sequence (DNA): TGTGCCAGCAGTTCACCGGGGACTAGCATCTACGAGCAGTACTTC. Combining the CDR3 with reference TRBV28 and TRBJ2-7 gives the whole variable domain DVKVTQSSRYLVKRTGEKVFLECVQDMDHENMFWYRQDPGLGLRLIYFSYDVKMKEKGDIPEGYSVSREKKERFSLILESASTNQTSMYLCASSSPGTSIYEQYFGPGTRLTVT.

In this sample, this clone turned up once. The J gene is TRBJ2-7, the V gene TRBV7-2; no firm D call. The CDR3 consists of 13 residues. The V gene's germline CDR1 is SGHTA and CDR2 FQGNSA. The V end was cut by 4 bases, the J end by 3 bases, with 10 bases between. In DNA, the CDR3 is TGTGCCAGCAGCTCTATTTCTAGCTACGAGCAGTACTTC. Its translation: CASSSISSYEQYF.

In its sample, this clone was seen once. This rearrangement joins TRBV27 to TRBJ2-3; TRBD1 is a possible D gene (5 bases). Germline CDR1 and CDR2: MNHEY and SMNVEV (reference sequence). The CDR3 has 12 residues. Trimming cost V 3 bases and J 11 bases, with 12 bases left between them. CDR3 bases: TGTGCCAGCAGTTTTTCAGGGATGAGGCAGTATTTT. Residues: CASSFSGMRQYF.

The chain combines TRBV28 with TRBJ2-1, with 8 bases lining up with TRBD1. Germline lookup yields CDR1 MDHEN and CDR2 SYDVKM. This CDR3 region has 17 residues. Losses at the gene ends were 5 bases for V and 4 bases for J; bases not matched to a gene: 13. The chain's CDR3 is CASSPPPDRGLYNEQFF. The CDR3 DNA is TGTGCCAGCAGTCCCCCACCCGACAGGGGTCTATACAATGAGCAGTTCTTC.

The V gene is TRBV5-1, the J gene TRBJ2-1, with TRBD1 identical over 8 bases. The V segment lost 1 base and the J segment 10 bases; nucleotides outside the gene matches: 13. The CDR3 totals 16 residues. Germline CDR1 and CDR2: SGHRS and YFSETQ. Here the CDR3 DNA reads TGCGCCAGCAGCTTGATTGGGACGACAGGGGTTGACGAGCAGTTCTTC. It encodes CASSLIGTTGVDEQFF.

The chain joins TRBV2 to TRBJ2-3; D uncertain. V dropped 7 bases and J dropped 0 bases, with 14 bases sitting between them. Per the germline V gene, CDR1 is SNHLY and CDR2 is FYNNEI. CDR3 length: 15 residues. The CDR3: CASIKTSTSTDTQYF. The CDR3 nucleotides read TGTGCCAGCATTAAAACTTCTACCAGCACAGATACGCAGTATTTT.

The chain couples TRBV5-5 to TRBJ1-1; a possible D gene is TRBD1 (6 bases). Trimming shortened V by 0 bases and J by 2 bases, and 14 bases separated the two germline ends. Germline CDR1 is SGHKS and CDR2 is YYEKEE (reference sequence). This CDR3 has 16 amino acids. The CDR3 spells CASSLDRVGQNTEAFF. DNA of the CDR3: TGTGCCAGCAGCTTGGACAGGGTCGGCCAAAACACTGAAGCTTTCTTT.

The chain recombines TRBV28 with TRBJ1-3; D not certain. The CDR3 covers 16 residues. Germline V gene lookup returns CDR1 MDHEN and CDR2 SYDVKM. CDR3 nucleotide sequence: TGTGCTAGCGAGGGAACCGATTTTGGCTCTGGAAACACCATATATTTT. Amino acids: CASEGTDFGSGNTIYF.

The chain combines TRBV7-3 with TRBJ2-3; TRBD1 aligns across 8 bases. Germline V CDR1 and CDR2: SGHTA, FQGTGA. The trim removed 5 bases at V and 5 bases at J, leaving 6 bases unmatched. CDR3 length: 14 residues. CDR3 sequence: CASSLQGAGDTQYF. CDR3 bases: TGTGCCAGCAGCCTCCAGGGGGCCGGAGATACGCAGTATTTT.